The source of this T cell receptor (beta chain) is a study of OX40 agonist ivuxolimab in advanced cancers. Looking at the study overall: Patients in dose escalation had liver, melanoma, kidney or head and neck cancers. Those enrolled were around 87% male, with a mean age of approximately 60 years and ages from roughly 20 to 85. General study findings and limits: By week 6 at 0.1 to 3.0 mg/kg, blood CD4+ and CD8+ T cells had expanded clonally. No determination was made of the antigen specificity of the expanded peripheral T cells.

A note on this clone: Its antigen is not known.

Clones were read by immunoSEQ multiplex PCR, and TCRdb kept only the in-frame ones, dropping some. The table shows over 45,000 clones, with over 80% occurring only once. V was cut by 8 bases and J by 5 bases, with 6 bases left in between. The CDR3 covers 10 residues. Germline V gives CDR1 SNHLY, CDR2 FYNNEI. The sample here was CD4+ or CD8+ T cells sorted from blood, taken in a trial of the OX40 agonist ivuxolimab. The TCR comes from an adult with an advanced solid tumor such as melanoma, head and neck, liver or kidney cancer. The chain has TRBV2 and TRBJ2-5, with D unresolved. CDR3 region: CASSTETQYF. Written as DNA, the CDR3 is TGTGCCAGCTCCACGGAGACCCAGTACTTC.